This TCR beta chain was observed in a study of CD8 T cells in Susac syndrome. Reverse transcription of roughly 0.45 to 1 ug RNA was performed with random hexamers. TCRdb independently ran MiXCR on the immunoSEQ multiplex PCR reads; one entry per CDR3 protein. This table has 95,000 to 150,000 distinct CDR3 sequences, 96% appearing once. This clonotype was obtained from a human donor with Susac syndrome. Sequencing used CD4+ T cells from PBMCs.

The CDR3 DNA is TGTGCCTGGAAGTATACGGGGAGCAATCAGCCCCAGCATTTT. Its protein product is CAWKYTGSNQPQHF. The V call is TRBV30, the J call TRBJ1-5, with D uncertain. Germline values: CDR1 GTSNPN, CDR2 SVGIG (reference sequence). Trimming removed 4 bases from V and 1 base from J, with 11 bases in between. The CDR3 covers 14 residues. Full variable domain (missing parts from reference TRBV30 and TRBJ1-5): SQTIHQWPATLVQPVGSPLSLECTVEGTSNPNLYWYRQAAGRGLQLLFYSVGIGQISSEVPQNLSASRPQDRQFILSSKKLLLSDSGFYLCAWKYTGSNQPQHFGDGTRLSIL.